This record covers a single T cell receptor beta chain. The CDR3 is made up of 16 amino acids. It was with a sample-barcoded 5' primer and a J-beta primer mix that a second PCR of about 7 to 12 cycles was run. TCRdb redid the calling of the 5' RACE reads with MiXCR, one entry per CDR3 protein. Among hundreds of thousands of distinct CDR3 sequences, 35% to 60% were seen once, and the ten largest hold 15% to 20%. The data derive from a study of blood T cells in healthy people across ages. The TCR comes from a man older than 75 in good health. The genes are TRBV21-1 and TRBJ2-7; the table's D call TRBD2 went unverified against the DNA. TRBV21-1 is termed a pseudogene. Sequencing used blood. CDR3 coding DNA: TGTGTCAGCAGCCATACTAGCGGGAGTGTTCTCTACGAGCAGTACTTC. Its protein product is CVSSHTSGSVLYEQYF.